Presented here are 15 T cell receptor beta chains from one specimen sequenced in a study of shared T cell receptors in the human thymus. The table came from immunoSEQ multiplex PCR; TCRdb's copy has only in-frame clones and leaves some out. The table shows hundreds of thousands of clones, with over 75% occurring only once. This same sample was also taken into another study, of human thymus T cells.

Sequenced: thymocytes. The receptors derive from a boy younger than two with a congenital heart defect.

This chain uses TRBV15 with TRBJ2-7, with TRBD1 identical over 12 bases. CDR1 and CDR2 (germline): LNHNV, YYDKDF (reference sequence). This CDR3 is built from 15 residues. Losses at the gene ends were 5 bases for V and 5 bases for J; bases not matched to a gene: 7. CDR3 in DNA: TGTGCCACCAGCGGTACCGGGACAGGGGGCCACGAGCAGTACTTC. This codes for CATSGTGTGGHEQYF.

This clone is a singleton in its sample. The chain combines TRBV6-4 with TRBJ1-6, with TRBD1 identical over 9 bases. After removal of 3 bases from V and 9 bases from J, the junction contained 6 bases not matched to a gene. Germline CDR1 reads MRHNA; CDR2 reads SNTAGT. The CDR3 runs to 15 residues. The CDR3 DNA reads TGTGCCAGCAGTGAGAACGGGACAGGGCGTTCACCCCTCCACTTT. Translation: CASSENGTGRSPLHF.

The chain is built from TRBV7-3 and TRBJ2-2; a possible D gene is TRBD2 (5 bases). The CDR3 is made up of 18 amino acids. Deletions cut 1 base from V and 4 bases from J, with 19 bases between. The germline V gene has CDR1 SGHTA and CDR2 FQGTGA. CDR3 DNA sequence: TGTGCCAGCAGCTTAAGAGTCCTTAGCGAAACCCGCACCGGGGAGCTGTTTTTT. This sequence encodes CASSLRVLSETRTGELFF.

The CDR3 DNA reads TGTGCCACCCTACAGGGTTTTACGGGGGAAGCTTTCTTT. Its protein is CATLQGFTGEAFF. This chain connects TRBV28 to TRBJ1-1; possible D gene TRBD1, 6 bases. This CDR3 is built from 13 residues. Trimming shortened V by 10 bases and J by 8 bases, and 20 bases separated the two germline ends. Germline V CDR1 and CDR2: MDHEN, SYDVKM.

The chain recombines TRBV7-2 with TRBJ2-2; TRBD1 matches at 11 bases. The CDR3 runs 16 residues. J lost 7 bases, V lost 2 bases, and 6 bases had no gene match. Germline V lookup: CDR1 SGHTA, CDR2 FQGNSA. The CDR3 reads CASSLWDRGDVGELFF. Written as DNA, the CDR3 is TGTGCCAGCAGCTTATGGGACAGGGGGGACGTCGGGGAGCTGTTTTTT.

For the CDR3, the DNA is TGTGCCATCAGCGGACCGGGACTAGCGGGAGGAAACGAGCAGTACTTC. It yields the protein CAISGPGLAGGNEQYF. The chain links TRBV10-3 to TRBJ2-7; 15 nucleotides line up with TRBD2. Germline values: CDR1 ENHRY, CDR2 SYGVKD. The CDR3 extends over 16 amino acids. V was clipped by 6 bases and J by 5 bases; unmatched bases: 8.

The chain recombines TRBV9 with TRBJ2-1, with D possibly matching TRBD1 (6 bases). This CDR3 region has 12 residues. The V end lost 4 bases, the J end lost 7 bases, and 9 bases lay between the germline ends. Germline CDR1 reads SGDLS; CDR2 reads YYNGEE. The CDR3, as DNA: TGTGCCAGCAGCCCAGGGGCAAATGAGCAGTTCTTC. Protein product: CASSPGANEQFF.

The chain combines TRBV4-1 with TRBJ2-2; 7 bases are a match to TRBD1. The germline gives CDR1 MGHRA, CDR2 YSYEKL. The ends lost 0 bases at V and 5 bases at J; junction bases unmatched: 9. The CDR3 contains 17 residues. The CDR3 loop is CASSQDSGGQPTGELFF. The CDR3 coding sequence is TGCGCCAGCAGCCAAGATTCTGGGGGACAGCCGACCGGGGAGCTGTTTTTT.

The J gene is TRBJ2-5, the V gene TRBV4-2; 15 bases agree with TRBD2. CDR3 size: 16 residues. After removal of 3 bases from V and 2 bases from J, the junction contained 1 base not matched to a gene. From germline, CDR1 is LGHNA and CDR2 YNFKEQ. CDR3 coding DNA: TGTGCCAGCAGCCACGGACTAGCGGGGGGGCAAGAGACCCAGTACTTC. This encodes CASSHGLAGGQETQYF.

The chain has TRBV25-1 and TRBJ1-5, with a possible D match to TRBD1 (5 bases). Trimming removed 3 bases at V and 6 bases at J, with 12 bases between. The CDR3 is made up of 14 amino acids. Germline-derived CDR1 and CDR2 are MGHDK and SYGVNS. CDR3: CASSDGGSGQPQHF. The CDR3 coding sequence is TGTGCCAGCAGTGACGGGGGATCGGGTCAGCCCCAGCATTTT.

The chain links TRBV28 to TRBJ2-1; the match to TRBD2 covers 14 bases. With 5 bases clipped from V and 7 bases from J, the junction kept 16 bases outside the gene matches. Germline CDR1 is MDHEN and CDR2 is SYDVKM. The CDR3 contains 19 residues. CDR3 residues: CASSQNRTSGGPSGNEQFF. In DNA, the CDR3 is TGTGCCAGCAGTCAAAACCGGACTAGCGGGGGGCCAAGCGGGAATGAGCAGTTCTTC.

Only a few counts were recorded for this clone. V and J are TRBV28 and TRBJ1-3, with TRBD1 matching over 7 bases. V lost 6 bases to trimming and J lost 2 bases; unmatched junction nucleotides: 7. This CDR3 spans 15 amino acids. Per germline, CDR1 MDHEN and CDR2 SYDVKM. CDR3: CASSNLDRAGNTIYF. The CDR3 DNA follows: TGTGCCAGCAGCAACCTAGACAGGGCTGGAAACACCATATATTTT.

V and J are TRBV5-6 and TRBJ1-1; D is possibly TRBD1 (6 bases). The CDR3 covers 13 residues. V lost 4 bases, J lost 2 bases, and 9 bases lay in between. Germline V lookup: CDR1 SGHDT, CDR2 YYEEEE. The CDR3 here is CASSVGHNTEAFF. CDR3 in DNA: TGTGCCAGCAGCGTGGGACACAACACTGAAGCTTTCTTT.

V is TRBV6-4 and J is TRBJ1-2, with D possibly being TRBD1 (5 bases). CDR3 length: 16 residues. The germline gives CDR1 MRHNA, CDR2 SNTAGT. Trimming removed 4 bases at V and 1 base at J, with 16 bases between. The CDR3 loop is CASSGTLAGGNYGYTF. The CDR3 DNA sequence: TGTGCCAGCAGTGGGACACTCGCTGGTGGTAACTATGGCTACACCTTC.

The J gene is TRBJ2-1, the V gene TRBV6-6, with TRBD2 matching 11 bases. Germline trimming cut 6 bases from V and 9 bases from J; bases unmatched to any gene: 13. The CDR3 totals 16 residues. CDR1 and CDR2 from the germline V gene are MNHNY and SVGAGI (reference sequence). The CDR3 sequence: CASSPPASGRSSEQFF. The CDR3 DNA is TGTGCCAGCAGCCCTCCCGCTAGCGGGAGGTCTAGTGAGCAGTTCTTC.